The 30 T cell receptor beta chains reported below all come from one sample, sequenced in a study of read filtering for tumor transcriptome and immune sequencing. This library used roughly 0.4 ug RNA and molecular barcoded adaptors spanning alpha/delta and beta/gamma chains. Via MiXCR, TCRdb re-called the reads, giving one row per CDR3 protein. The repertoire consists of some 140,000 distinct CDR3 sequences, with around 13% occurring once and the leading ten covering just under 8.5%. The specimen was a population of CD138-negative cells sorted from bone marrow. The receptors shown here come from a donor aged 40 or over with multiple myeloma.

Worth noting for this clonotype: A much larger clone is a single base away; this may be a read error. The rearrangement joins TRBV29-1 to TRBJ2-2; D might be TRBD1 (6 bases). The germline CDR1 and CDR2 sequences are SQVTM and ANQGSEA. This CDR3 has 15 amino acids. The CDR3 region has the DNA TGCAGCATTGAAGATCGGACAGCGAACACCGGGGAGCTGTTTTTT. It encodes CSIEDRTANTGELFF.

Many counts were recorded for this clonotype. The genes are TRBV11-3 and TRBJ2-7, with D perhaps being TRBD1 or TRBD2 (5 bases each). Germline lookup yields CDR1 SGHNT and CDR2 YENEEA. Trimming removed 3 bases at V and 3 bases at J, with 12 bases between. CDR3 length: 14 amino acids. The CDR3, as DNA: TGTGCCAGCAGCTTCGAAAGGGACCTCTACGAGCAGTACTTC. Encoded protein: CASSFERDLYEQYF. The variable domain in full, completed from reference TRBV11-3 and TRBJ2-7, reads EAGVVQSPRYKIIEKKQPVAFWCNPISGHNTLYWYLQNLGQGPELLIRYENEEAVDDSQLPKDRFSAERLKGVDSTLKIQPAELGDSAVYLCASSFERDLYEQYFGPGTRLTVT.

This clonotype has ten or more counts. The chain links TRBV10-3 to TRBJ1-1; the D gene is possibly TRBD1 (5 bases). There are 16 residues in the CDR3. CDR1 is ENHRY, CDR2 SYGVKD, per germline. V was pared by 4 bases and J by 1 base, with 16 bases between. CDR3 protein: CAISGPEGQGNTEAFF. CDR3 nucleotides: TGTGCCATCAGTGGGCCGGAAGGGCAGGGGAACACTGAAGCTTTCTTT.

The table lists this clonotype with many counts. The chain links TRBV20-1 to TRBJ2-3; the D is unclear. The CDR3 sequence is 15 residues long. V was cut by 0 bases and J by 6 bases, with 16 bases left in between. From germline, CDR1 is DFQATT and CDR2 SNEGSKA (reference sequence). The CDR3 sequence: CSARDRWPKGDTQYF. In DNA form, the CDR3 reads TGCAGTGCTAGAGATCGTTGGCCGAAAGGGGATACGCAGTATTTT.

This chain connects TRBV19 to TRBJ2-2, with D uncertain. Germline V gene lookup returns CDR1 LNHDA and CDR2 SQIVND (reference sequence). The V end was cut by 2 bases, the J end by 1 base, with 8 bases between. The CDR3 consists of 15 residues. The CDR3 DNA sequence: TGTGCCAGTAGTATATACGGACGGAACACCGGGGAGCTGTTTTTT. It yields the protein CASSIYGRNTGELFF.

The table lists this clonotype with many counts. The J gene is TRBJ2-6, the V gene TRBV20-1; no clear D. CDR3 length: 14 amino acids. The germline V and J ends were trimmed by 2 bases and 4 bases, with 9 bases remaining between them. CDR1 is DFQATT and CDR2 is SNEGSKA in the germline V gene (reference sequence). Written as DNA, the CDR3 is TGCAGTGCTAGATTCGCCGAGGGGGCCAACGTCCTGACTTTC. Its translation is CSARFAEGANVLTF.

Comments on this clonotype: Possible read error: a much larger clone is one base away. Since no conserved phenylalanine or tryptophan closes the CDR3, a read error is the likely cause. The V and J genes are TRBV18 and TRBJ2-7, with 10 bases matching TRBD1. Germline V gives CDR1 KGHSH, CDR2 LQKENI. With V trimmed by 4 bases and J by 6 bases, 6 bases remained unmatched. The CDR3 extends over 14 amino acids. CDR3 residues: CASSQGQGFGEQYL. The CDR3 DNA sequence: TGTGCCAGCTCACAGGGACAGGGGTTCGGCGAGCAGTACCTC.

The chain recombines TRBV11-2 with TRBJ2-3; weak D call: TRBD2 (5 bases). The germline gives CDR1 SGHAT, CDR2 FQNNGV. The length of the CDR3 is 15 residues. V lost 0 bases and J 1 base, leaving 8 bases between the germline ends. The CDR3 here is CASSLEGAGTDTQYF. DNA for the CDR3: TGTGCCAGCAGCTTAGAGGGAGCGGGCACAGATACGCAGTATTTT. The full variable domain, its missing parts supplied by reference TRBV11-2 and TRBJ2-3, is EAGVAQSPRYKIIEKRQSVAFWCNPISGHATLYWYQQILGQGPKLLIQFQNNGVVDDSQLPKDRFSAERLKGVDSTLKIQPAKLEDSAVYLCASSLEGAGTDTQYFGPGTRLTVL.

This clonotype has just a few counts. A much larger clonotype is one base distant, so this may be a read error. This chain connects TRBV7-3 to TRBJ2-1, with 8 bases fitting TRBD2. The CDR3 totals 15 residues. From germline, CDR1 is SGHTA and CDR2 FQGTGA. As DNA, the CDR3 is TGTGCCAGCAGCCCCCCGGGGGGGTCGAGCAATGCGCAGTTCTTC. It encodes CASSPPGGSSNAQFF.

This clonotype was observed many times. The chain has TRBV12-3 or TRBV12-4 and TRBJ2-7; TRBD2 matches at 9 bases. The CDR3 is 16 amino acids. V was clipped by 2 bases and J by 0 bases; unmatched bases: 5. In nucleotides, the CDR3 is TGTGCCAGCAGTTTACGGGCGGGAGGGTACTCCTACGAGCAGTACTTC. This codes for CASSLRAGGYSYEQYF.

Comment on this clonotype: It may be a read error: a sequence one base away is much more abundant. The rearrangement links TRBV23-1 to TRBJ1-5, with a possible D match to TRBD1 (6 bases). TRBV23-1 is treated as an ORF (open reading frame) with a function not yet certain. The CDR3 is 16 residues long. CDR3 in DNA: TGCGCCAGCAGTGCGGACAGACGCTATAGCAATCGGCCCCAGCATTTT. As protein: CASSADRRYSNRPQHF.

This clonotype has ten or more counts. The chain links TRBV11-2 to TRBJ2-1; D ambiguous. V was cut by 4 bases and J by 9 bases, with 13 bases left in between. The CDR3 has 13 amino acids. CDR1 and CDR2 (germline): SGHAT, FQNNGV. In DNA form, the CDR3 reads TGTGCCAGCAGCTGGGTGCCCGGCGGTGAGCAGTTCTTC. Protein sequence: CASSWVPGGEQFF.

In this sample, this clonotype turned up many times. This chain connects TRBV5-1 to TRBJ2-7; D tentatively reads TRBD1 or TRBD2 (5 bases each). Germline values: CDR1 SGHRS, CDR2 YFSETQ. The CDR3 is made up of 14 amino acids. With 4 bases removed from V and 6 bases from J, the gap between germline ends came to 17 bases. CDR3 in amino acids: CASSTEEGRTEQYF. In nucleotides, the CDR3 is TGCGCCAGCAGCACAGAAGAGGGACGTACCGAGCAGTACTTC.

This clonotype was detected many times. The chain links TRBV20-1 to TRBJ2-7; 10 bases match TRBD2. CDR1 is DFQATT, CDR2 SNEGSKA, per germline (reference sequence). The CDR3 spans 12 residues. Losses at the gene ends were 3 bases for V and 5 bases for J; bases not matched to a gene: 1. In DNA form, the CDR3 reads TGCAGTGCTAGCCTAGCGGGAGACGAGCAGTACTTC. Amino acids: CSASLAGDEQYF.

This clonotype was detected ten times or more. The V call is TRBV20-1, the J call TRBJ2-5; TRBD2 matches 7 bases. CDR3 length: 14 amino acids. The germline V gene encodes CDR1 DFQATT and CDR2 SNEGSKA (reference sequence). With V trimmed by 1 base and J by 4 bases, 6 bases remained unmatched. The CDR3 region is CSARVPGGGETQYF. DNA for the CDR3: TGCAGTGCTAGAGTCCCGGGAGGAGGAGAGACCCAGTACTTC.

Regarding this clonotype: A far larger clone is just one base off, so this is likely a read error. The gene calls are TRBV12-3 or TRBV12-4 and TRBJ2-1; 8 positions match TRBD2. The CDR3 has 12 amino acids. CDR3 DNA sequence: TGTGCCAGCAAGCGGGAGTACAGTGAGCAGTTCTTC. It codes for CASKREYSEQFF.

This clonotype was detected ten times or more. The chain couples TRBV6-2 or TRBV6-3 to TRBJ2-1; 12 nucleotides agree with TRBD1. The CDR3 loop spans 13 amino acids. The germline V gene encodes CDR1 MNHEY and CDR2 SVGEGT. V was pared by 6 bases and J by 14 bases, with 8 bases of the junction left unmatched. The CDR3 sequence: CASRGQGAVGEFF. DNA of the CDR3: TGTGCCAGCAGGGGACAGGGGGCTGTTGGGGAGTTCTTC.

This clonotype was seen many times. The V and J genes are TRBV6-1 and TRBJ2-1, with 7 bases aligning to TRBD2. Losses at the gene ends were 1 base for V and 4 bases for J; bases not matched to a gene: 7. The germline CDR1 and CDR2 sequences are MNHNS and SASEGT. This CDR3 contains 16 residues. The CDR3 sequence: CASSEEGGSPYNEQFF. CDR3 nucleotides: TGTGCCAGCAGTGAAGAGGGCGGGAGCCCTTACAATGAGCAGTTCTTC.

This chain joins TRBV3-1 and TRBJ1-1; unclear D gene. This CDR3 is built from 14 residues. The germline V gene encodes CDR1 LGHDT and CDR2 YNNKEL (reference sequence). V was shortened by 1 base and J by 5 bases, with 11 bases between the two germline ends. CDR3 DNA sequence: TGTGCCAGCAGCCAAGCCGAGGGAGGGACTGAAGCTTTCTTT. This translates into CASSQAEGGTEAFF.

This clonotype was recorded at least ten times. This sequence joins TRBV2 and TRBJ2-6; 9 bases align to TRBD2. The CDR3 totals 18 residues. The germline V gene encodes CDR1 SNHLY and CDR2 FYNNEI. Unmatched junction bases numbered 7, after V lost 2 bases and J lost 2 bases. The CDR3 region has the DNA TGTGCCAGCAGTGAAAGGGGTAGCGGGAGAGCTGGGGCCAACGTCCTGACTTTC. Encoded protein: CASSERGSGRAGANVLTF.

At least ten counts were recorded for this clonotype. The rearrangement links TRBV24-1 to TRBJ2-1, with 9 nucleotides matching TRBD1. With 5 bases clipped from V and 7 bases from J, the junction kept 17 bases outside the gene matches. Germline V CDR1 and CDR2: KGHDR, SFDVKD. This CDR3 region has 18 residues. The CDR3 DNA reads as TGTGCCACCAGTGTTTCCCGTATTGAGGGACAGGGCAGGAATGAGCAGTTCTTC. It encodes CATSVSRIEGQGRNEQFF.

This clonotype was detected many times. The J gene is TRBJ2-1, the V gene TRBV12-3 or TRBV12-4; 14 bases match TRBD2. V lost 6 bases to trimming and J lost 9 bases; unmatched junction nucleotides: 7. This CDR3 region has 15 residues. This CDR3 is CASSGTSGRLGEQFF. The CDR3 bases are TGTGCCAGCAGCGGGACTAGCGGGAGATTAGGTGAGCAGTTCTTC.

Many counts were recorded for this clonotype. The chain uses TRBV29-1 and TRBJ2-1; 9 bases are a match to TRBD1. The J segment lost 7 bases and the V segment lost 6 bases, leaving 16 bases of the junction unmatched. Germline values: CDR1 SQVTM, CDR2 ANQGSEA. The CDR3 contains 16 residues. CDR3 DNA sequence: TGCAGCGTCCGGACAGGGGCGGACGGGCCCGGGAATGAGCAGTTCTTC. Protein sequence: CSVRTGADGPGNEQFF.

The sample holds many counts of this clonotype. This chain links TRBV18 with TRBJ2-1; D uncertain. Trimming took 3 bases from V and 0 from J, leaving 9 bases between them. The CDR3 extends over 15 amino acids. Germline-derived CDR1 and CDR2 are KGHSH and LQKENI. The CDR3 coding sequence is TGTGCCAGCTCACCCCTCGGAGTCTCCTACAATGAGCAGTTCTTC. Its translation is CASSPLGVSYNEQFF.

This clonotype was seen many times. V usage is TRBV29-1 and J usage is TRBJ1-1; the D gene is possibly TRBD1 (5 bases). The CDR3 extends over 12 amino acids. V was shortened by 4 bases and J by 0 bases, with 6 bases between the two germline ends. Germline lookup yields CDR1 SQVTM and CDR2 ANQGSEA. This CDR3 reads CSVGQLNTEAFF. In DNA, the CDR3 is TGCAGCGTTGGACAGCTGAACACTGAAGCTTTCTTT.

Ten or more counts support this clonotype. The CDR3, as DNA: TGTGCCAGCAGCTTAGTCTTGTGGGCCGGGGAGACCCAGTACTTC. Translation gives CASSLVLWAGETQYF. This rearrangement joins TRBV7-9 to TRBJ2-5; D remains ambiguous. The germline gives CDR1 SEHNR, CDR2 FQNEAQ (reference sequence). V lost 1 base and J 5 bases, leaving 14 bases between the germline ends. The CDR3 sequence is 15 residues long.

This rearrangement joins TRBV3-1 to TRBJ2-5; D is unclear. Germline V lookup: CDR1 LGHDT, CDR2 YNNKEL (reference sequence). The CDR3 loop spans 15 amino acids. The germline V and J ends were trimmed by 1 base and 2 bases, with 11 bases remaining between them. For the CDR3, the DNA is TGTGCCAGCAGCCAAGCCAAAATGGGGCAAGAGACCCAGTACTTC. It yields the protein CASSQAKMGQETQYF.

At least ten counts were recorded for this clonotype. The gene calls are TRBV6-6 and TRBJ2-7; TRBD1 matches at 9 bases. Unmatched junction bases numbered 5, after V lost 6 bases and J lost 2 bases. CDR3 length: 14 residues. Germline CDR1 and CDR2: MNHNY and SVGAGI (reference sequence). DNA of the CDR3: TGTGCCAGCAGACTACAGGGGGCAGCCTACGAGCAGTACTTC. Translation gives CASRLQGAAYEQYF.

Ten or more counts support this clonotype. In DNA form, the CDR3 reads TGTGCCAGCAGCTTAGTATCTAGCGCGGGCGGTGAGCAGTTCTTC. Its protein is CASSLVSSAGGEQFF. The chain links TRBV7-2 to TRBJ2-1; possible D gene TRBD2, 6 bases. V lost 1 base, J lost 9 bases, and 16 bases lay in between. Germline loops: CDR1 SGHTA, CDR2 FQGNSA. The CDR3 extends over 15 amino acids.

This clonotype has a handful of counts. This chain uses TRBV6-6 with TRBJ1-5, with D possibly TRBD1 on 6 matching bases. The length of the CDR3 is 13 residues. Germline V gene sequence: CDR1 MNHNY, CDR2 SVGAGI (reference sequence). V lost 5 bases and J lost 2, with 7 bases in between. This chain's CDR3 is CASSHRGNQPQHF. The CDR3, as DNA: TGTGCCAGCAGTCACAGGGGCAATCAGCCCCAGCATTTT.